The clone carrying this T cell receptor (beta chain) was counted many times. Antigen specificity is unknown. The sample is drawn from a study of T cell repertoires in cytomegalovirus infection. Study-level background: In public TCR beta signatures, there were indications of both CMV infection and matching HLA type.

TCRdb reprocessed the reads via MiXCR and lists one record per CDR3 protein. This sample carries hundreds of thousands of distinct CDR3 sequences, roughly 26% of them seen once, and the ten largest clones take 7.5% to 9%. V shed 3 bases and J shed 5 bases, with 20 bases lying between them. This CDR3 has 16 residues. Germline V gene lookup returns CDR1 SGHVS and CDR2 FQNEAQ. Regarding the study as a whole: HLA-C-restricted CMV clonotypes gave the most frequent clonotype in two of eight donors.

This rearrangement joins TRBV7-8 to TRBJ2-7, with a weak D call TRBD1 (6 bases). The source material was CD8+ T cells from PBMCs. This clonotype was sampled from a human donor in good health (CMV status not recorded). Some clones in this sample may be carry-over from other donors' samples. The CDR3 here is CASSFRGSGRGDEQYF. DNA of the CDR3: TGTGCCAGCAGCTTCCGGGGATCAGGCAGGGGCGACGAGCAGTACTTC.